This T cell receptor (beta chain) was obtained from a study of blood T cell repertoires in COVID-19. Participant age was roughly 18 to 95 years, and participants resided in roughly 24 US areas. V shed 4 bases and J 6 bases; nucleotides not matched to a gene: 10. Germline V gene data show CDR1 as SGHNT and CDR2 as YYREEE (reference sequence). This CDR3 has 16 residues. Profiled with immunoSEQ multiplex PCR; TCRdb holds only in-frame clones, not every one. The repertoire holds about 250,000 clones, about 85% seen once, with just over 6.5% in the top ten. The sequencing input was PBMCs or T cells enriched from blood (not recorded which). The receptor's source is a woman aged 50 to 65 who had been exposed to COVID-19. The genes are TRBV5-4 and TRBJ2-2; 9 bases agree with TRBD1. The CDR3 sequence is CASSPRGQGYAGELFF. DNA of the CDR3: TGTGCCAGCAGCCCGAGGGGACAGGGTTATGCCGGGGAGCTGTTTTTT.